This T cell receptor (beta chain) was captured in a study of patients and donors after allogeneic stem cell transplantation (dated by TCRdb to 2020 to 2021). The library was built by means of RT-PCR. The sequencing machine was a NextSeq 550. TCRdb trimmed public reads at Q25 via fastp, called clones via MiXCR and kept in-frame beta chains. Identical CDR3 protein sequences are pooled into one entry, listed with their most common genes and DNA. This sample lists hundreds of thousands of distinct CDR3 sequences; roughly 17% were detected once. Around 7.2% of the sample goes to the ten largest clones. From V the trimming removes 4 bases and from J it removes 3 bases, while the gene matches leave 11 bases of the junction unaccounted for. CDR1 SGHRS and CDR2 YFSETQ are derived from the germline V gene. The CDR3 runs 19 residues from the cysteine to the phenylalanine. Only the CDR3 DNA stays, 57 bases, in frame from base 1.

About this clonotype itself: The specificity of this receptor is unknown. Qualities for individual bases were not recorded, and no much larger clone is one base off.

The sample taken for sequencing was blood, either unsorted or a sorted T cell fraction (not recorded which). The chain is made from TRBV5-1 and TRBJ2-1; 15 bases in the junction line up with TRBD2. This sequence was found in a human donor who was either an allogeneic HSCT recipient or a stem cell or donor lymphocyte infusion donor (not recorded which). It is not recorded whose cells these are; they may come from a transplant donor. The nucleotide sequence is given as TGCGCCAGCAGCAAGGGCTGGACTAGCGGGAGGGCCGTCTACAATGAGCAGTTCTTC. Translated, this is CASSKGWTSGRAVYNEQFF.